Sequencing of this T cell receptor beta chain was carried out in a study of T-cell reconstitution after alpha-beta-depleted transplantation in children. The table lists this clonotype with many counts. The germline CDR1 and CDR2 sequences are MDHEN and SYDVKM. Deletions cut 6 bases from V and 3 bases from J, with 18 bases between. The CDR3 extends over 15 amino acids. A TCRbeta library incorporating unique molecular identifiers was prepared. TCRdb itself ran the PCR reads through MiXCR, one entry per CDR3 protein. The sample records approximately 300,000 distinct CDR3 sequences, around 10% being singletons.

The sequence was collected from a boy under two years old with acute myeloid leukemia, due to receive a stem cell transplant. The V and J genes are TRBV28 and TRBJ2-7; tentative D call: TRBD1 (5 bases). Sequencing used PBMCs, obtained before TCRalphabeta/CD19-depleted stem cell transplant. As DNA, the CDR3 is TGTGCCAGCAGATTTTCAGGGATGAGCAGCTACGAGCAGTACTTC. Protein sequence: CASRFSGMSSYEQYF.